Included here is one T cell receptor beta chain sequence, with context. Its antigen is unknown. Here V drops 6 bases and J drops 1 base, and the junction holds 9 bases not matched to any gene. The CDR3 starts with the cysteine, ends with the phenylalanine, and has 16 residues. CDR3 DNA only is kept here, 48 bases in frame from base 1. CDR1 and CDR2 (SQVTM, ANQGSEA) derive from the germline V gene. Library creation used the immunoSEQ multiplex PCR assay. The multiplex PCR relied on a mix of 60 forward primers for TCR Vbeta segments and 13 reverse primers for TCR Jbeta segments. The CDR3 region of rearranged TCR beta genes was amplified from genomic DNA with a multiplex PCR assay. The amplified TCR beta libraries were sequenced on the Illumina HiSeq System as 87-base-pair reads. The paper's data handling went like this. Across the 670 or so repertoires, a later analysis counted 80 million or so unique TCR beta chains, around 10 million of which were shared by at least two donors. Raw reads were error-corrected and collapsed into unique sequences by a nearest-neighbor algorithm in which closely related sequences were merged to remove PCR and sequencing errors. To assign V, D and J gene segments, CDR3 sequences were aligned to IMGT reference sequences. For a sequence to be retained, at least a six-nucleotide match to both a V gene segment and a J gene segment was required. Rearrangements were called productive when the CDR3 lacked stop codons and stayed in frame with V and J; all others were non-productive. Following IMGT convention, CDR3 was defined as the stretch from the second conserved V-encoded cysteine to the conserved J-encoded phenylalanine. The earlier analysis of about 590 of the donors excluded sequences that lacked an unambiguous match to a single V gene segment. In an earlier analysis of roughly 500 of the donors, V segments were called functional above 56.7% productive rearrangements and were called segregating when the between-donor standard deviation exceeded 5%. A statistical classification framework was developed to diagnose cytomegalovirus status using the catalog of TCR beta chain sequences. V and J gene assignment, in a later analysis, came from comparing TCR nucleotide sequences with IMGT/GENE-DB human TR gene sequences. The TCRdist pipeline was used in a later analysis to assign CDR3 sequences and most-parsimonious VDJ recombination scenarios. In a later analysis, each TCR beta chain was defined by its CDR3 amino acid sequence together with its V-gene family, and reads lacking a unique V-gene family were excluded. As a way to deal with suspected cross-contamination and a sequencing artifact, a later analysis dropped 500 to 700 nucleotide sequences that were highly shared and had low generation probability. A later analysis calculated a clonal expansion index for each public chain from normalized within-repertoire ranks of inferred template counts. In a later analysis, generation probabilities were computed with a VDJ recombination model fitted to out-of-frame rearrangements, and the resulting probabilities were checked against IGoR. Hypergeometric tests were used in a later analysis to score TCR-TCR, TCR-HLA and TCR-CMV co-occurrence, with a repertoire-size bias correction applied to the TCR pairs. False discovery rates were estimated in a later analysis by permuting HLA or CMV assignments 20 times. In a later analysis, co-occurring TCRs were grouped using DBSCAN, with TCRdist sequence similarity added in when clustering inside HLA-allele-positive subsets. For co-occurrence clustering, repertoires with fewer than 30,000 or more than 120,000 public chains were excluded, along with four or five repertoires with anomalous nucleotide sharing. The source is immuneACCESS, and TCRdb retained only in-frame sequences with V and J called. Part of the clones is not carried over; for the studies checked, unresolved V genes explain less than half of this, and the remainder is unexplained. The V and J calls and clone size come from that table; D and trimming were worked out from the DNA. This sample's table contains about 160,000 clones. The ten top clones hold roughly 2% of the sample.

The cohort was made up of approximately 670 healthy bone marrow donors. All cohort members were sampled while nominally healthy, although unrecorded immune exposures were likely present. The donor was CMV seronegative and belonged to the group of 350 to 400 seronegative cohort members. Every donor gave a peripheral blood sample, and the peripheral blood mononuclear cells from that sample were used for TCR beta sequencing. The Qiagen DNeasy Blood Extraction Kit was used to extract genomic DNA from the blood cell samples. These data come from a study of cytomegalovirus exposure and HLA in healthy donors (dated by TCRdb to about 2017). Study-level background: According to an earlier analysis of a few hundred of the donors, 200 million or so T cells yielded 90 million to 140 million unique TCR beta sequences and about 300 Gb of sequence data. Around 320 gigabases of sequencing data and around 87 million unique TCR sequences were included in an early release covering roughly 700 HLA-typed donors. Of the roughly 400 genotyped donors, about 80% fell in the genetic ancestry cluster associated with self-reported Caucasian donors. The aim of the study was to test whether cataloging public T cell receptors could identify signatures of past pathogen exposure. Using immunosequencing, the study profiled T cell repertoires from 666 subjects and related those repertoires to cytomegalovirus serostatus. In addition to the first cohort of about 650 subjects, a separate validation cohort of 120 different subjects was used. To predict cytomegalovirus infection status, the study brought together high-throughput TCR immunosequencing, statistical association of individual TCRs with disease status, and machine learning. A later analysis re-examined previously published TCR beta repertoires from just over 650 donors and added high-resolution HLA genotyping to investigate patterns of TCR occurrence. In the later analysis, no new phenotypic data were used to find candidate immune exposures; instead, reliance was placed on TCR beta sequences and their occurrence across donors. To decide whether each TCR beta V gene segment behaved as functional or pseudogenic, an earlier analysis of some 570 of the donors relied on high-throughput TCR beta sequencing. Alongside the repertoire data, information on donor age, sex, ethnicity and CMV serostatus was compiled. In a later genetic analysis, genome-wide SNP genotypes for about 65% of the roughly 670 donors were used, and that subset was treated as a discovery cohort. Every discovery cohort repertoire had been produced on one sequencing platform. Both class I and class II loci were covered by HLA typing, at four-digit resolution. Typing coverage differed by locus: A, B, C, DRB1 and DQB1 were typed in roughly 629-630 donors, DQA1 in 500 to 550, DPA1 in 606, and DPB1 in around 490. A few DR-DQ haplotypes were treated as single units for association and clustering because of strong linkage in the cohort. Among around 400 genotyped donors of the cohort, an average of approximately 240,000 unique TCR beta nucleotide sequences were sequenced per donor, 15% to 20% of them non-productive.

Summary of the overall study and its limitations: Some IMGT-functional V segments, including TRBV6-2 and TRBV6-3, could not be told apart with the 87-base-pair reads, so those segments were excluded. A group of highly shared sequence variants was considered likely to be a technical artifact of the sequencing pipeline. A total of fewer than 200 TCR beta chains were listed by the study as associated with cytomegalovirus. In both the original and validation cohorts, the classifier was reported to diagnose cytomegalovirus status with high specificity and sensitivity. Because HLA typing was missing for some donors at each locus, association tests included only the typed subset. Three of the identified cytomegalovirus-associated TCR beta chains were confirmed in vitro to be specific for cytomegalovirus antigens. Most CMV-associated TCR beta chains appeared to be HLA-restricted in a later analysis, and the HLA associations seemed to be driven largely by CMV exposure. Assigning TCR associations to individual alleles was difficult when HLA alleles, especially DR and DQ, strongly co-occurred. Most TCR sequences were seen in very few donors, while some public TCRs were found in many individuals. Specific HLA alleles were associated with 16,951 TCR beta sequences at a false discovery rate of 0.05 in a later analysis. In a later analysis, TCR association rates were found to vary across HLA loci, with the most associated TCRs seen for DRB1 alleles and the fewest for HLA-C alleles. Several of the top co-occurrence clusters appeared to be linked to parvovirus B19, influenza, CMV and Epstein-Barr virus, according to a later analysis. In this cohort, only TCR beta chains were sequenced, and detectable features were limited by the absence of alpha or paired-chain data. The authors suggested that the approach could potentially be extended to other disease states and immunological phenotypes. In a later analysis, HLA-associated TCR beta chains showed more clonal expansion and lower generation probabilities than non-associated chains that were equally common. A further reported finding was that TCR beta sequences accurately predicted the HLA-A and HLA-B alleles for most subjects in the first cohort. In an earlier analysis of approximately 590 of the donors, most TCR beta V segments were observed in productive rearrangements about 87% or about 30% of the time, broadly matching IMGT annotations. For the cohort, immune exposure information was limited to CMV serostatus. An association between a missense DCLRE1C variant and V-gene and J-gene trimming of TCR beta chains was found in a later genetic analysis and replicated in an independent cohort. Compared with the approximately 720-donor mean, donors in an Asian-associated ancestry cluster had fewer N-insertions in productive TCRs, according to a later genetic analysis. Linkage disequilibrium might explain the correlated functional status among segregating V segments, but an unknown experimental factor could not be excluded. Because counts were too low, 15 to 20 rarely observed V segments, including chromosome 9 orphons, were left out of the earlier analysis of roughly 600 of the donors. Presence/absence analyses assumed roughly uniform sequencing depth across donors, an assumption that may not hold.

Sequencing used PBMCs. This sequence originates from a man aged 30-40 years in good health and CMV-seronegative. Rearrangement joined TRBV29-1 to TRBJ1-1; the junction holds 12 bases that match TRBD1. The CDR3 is CSVLGTGGSWNTEAFF. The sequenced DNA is TGCAGCGTCTTAGGGACAGGGGGCTCGTGGAACACTGAAGCTTTCTTT.